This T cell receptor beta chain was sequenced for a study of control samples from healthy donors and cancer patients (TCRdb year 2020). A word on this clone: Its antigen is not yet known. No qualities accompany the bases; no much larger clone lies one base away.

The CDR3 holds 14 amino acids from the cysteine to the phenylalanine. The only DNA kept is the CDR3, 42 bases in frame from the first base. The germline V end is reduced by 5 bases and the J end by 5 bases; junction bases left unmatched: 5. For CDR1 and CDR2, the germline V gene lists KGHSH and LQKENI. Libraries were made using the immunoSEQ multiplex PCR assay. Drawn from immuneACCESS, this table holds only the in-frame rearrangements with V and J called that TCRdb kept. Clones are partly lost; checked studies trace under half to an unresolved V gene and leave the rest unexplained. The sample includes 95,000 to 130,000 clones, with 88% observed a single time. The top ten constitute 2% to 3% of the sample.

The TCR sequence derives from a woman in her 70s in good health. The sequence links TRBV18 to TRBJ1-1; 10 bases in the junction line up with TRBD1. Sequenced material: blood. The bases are TGTGCCAGCTCAGGGACAGGGGCGGGGACTGAAGCTTTCTTT. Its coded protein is CASSGTGAGTEAFF.